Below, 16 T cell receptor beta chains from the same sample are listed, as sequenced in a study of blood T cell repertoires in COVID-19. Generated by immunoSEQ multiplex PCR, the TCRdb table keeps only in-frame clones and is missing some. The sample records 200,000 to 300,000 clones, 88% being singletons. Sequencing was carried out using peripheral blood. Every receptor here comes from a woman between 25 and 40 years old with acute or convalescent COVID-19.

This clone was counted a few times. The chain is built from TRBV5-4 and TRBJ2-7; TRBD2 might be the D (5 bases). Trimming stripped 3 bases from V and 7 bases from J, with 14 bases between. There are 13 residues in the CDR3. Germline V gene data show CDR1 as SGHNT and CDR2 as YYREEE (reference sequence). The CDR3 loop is CASSSAGRREQYF. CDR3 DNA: TGTGCCAGCAGCTCGGCGGGCCGTAGGGAGCAGTACTTC.

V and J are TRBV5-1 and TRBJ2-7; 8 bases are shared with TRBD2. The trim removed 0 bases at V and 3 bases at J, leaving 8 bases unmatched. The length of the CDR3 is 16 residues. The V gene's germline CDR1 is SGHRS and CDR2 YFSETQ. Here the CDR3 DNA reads TGCGCCAGCAGCTTGGCGGATCCGAGCGGGAGCTACGAGCAGTACTTC. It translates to CASSLADPSGSYEQYF.

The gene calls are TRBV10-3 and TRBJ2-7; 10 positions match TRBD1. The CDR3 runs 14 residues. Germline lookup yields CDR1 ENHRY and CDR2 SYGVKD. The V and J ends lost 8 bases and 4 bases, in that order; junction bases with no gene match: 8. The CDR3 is CAIGAGDRGYEQYF. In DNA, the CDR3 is TGTGCCATCGGGGCTGGGGACAGGGGTTACGAGCAGTACTTC.

The CDR3 bases are TGTGCCAGCAGCTCCCCGGGAGAGCCCCGCACAGATACGCAGTATTTT. Translated, it gives CASSSPGEPRTDTQYF. The chain has TRBV7-3 and TRBJ2-3; TRBD2 is a possible D gene (6 bases). CDR1 is SGHTA, CDR2 FQGTGA, per germline. The CDR3 consists of 16 residues. Trimming stripped 4 bases from V and 1 base from J, with 15 bases between.

CDR3 region: CASSLGTSGRNEQFF. CDR3 DNA: TGTGCCAGCAGTTTAGGGACTAGCGGCAGGAATGAGCAGTTCTTC. The J gene is TRBJ2-1, the V gene TRBV27, with 11 bases that match TRBD2. Per the germline V gene, CDR1 is MNHEY and CDR2 is SMNVEV (reference sequence). With 2 bases clipped from V and 7 bases from J, the junction kept 4 bases outside the gene matches. The CDR3 length is 15 residues.

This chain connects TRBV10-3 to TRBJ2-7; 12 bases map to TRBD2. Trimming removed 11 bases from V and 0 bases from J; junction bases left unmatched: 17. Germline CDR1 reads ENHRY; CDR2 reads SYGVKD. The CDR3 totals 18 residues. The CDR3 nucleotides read TGTGCCCCGCACGTGGAGACCGAGACTAGCGGGAGCTCCTACGAGCAGTACTTC. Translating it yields CAPHVETETSGSSYEQYF.

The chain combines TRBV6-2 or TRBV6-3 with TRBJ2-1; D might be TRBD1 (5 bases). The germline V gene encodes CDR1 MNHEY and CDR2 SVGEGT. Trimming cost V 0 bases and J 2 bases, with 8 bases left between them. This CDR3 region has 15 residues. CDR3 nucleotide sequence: TGTGCCAGCAGTTACTCGAGACAGCCCTACAATGAGCAGTTCTTC. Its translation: CASSYSRQPYNEQFF.

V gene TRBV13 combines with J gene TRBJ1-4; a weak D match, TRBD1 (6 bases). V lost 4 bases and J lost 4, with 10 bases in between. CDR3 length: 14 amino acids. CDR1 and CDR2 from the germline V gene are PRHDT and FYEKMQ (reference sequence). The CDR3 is CASSSGQINEKLFF. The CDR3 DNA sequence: TGTGCCAGCAGCTCCGGACAGATTAATGAAAAACTGTTTTTT.

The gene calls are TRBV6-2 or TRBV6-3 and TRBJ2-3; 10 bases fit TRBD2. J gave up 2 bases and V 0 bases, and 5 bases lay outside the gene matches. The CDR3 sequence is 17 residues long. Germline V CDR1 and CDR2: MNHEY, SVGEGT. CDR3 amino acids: CASSYSVLAGDTDTQYF. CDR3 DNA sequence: TGTGCCAGCAGTTACTCGGTCCTAGCGGGAGACACAGATACGCAGTATTTT.

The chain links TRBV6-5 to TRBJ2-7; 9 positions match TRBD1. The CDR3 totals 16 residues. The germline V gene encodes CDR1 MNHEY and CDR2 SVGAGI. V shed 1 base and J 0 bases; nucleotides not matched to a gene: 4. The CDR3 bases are TGTGCCAGCAGTTACTTCGGGACAGGGTACTCCTACGAGCAGTACTTC. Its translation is CASSYFGTGYSYEQYF.

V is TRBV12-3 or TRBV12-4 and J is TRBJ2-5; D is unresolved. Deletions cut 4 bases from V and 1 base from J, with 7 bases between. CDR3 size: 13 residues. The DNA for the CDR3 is TGTGCCAGCAGTTGGCAGGTCCAAGAGACCCAGTACTTC. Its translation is CASSWQVQETQYF.

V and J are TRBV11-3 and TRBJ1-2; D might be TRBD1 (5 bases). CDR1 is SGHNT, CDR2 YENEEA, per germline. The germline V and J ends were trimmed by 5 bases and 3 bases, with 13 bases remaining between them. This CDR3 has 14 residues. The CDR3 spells CASSHPGGYYGYTF. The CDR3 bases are TGTGCCAGCAGCCACCCGGGGGGATACTATGGCTACACCTTC. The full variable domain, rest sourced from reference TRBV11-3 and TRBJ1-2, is EAGVVQSPRYKIIEKKQPVAFWCNPISGHNTLYWYLQNLGQGPELLIRYENEEAVDDSQLPKDRFSAERLKGVDSTLKIQPAELGDSAVYLCASSHPGGYYGYTFGSGTRLTVV.

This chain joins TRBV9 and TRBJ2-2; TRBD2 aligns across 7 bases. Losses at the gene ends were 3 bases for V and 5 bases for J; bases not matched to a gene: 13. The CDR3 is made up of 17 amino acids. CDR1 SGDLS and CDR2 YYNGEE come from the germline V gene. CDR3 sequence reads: CASSAKAGWGQTGELFF. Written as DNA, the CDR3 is TGTGCCAGCAGCGCCAAAGCGGGATGGGGCCAAACCGGGGAGCTGTTTTTT.

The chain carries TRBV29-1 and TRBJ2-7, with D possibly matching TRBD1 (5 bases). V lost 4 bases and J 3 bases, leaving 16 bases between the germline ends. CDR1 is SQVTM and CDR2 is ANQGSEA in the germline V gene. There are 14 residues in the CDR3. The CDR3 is CSVVKFGAHYEQYF. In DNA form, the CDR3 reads TGCAGCGTTGTGAAATTTGGGGCCCACTACGAGCAGTACTTC.

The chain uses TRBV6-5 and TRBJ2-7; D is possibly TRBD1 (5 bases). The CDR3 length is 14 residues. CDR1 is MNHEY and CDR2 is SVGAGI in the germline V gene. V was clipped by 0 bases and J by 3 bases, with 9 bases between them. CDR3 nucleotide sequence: TGTGCCAGCAGTTACTCTCACCAGGGCTACGAGCAGTACTTC. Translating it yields CASSYSHQGYEQYF.

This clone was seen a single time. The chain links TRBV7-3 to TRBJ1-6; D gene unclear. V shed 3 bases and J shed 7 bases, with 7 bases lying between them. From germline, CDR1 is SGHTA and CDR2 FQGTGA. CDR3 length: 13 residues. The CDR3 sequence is CASSLGLNSPLHF. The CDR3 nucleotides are TGTGCCAGCAGCTTGGGCCTGAATTCACCCCTCCACTTT.